This T cell receptor (beta chain) was sequenced during a study of blood T cell repertoires in COVID-19. Background on the study: T cells, B-cell-depleted T cells, or PBMCs provided the cDNA or gDNA that served as material.

Repertoires were generated with immunoSEQ multiplex PCR, while TCRdb's copy carries only in-frame clones and drops some. Counted here are around 300,000 clones, 88% occurring once; the ten biggest clones make up under 2.5%. Participant ages covered about 18 to 89 years across 24 US areas. CDR1 LGHDT and CDR2 YNNKEL come from the germline V gene (reference sequence). The CDR3 is 14 residues long. V shed 6 bases and J 3 bases; nucleotides not matched to a gene: 7. The specimen was PBMCs or T cells enriched from blood (not recorded which). V gene TRBV3-1 (or the pseudogene TRBV3-2) combines with J gene TRBJ2-5; TRBD1 matches 7 bases. The TCR originated in a woman aged 55-70 years in a cohort exposed to, infected with or recovered from COVID-19 (not recorded which). CDR3 nucleotide sequence: TGTGCCAGCAGGCAAACAGGGGTGAAAGAGACCCAGTACTTC. Its protein product is CASRQTGVKETQYF.